Listed here is a single T cell receptor beta chain. Its target is unknown. Germline V gene lookup returns CDR1 MRHNA and CDR2 SNTAGT. Trimming cost V 7 bases and J 3 bases; bases outside gene matches: 5. The CDR3 sequence is 15 residues long. This entry comes from a study of cytomegalovirus exposure and HLA in healthy donors. General study points: Presence/absence analyses rested on an assumption that sequencing depth was roughly uniform across donors.

It was with 60 Vbeta and 13 Jbeta primers that the PCR ran. The assay was immunoSEQ multiplex PCR, and TCRdb's table has in-frame clones only and misses some. The sample shows about 75,000 clones, more than 65% of them seen only once. The V gene is TRBV6-4, the J gene TRBJ2-2; the match to TRBD1 covers 10 bases. The clonotype comes from a man aged 65 to 79 in good health and CMV-seropositive. Specimen: PBMCs. CDR3 protein: CASNPTGGDTGELFF. CDR3 nucleotides: TGTGCCAGCAATCCGACAGGGGGCGACACCGGGGAGCTGTTTTTT.